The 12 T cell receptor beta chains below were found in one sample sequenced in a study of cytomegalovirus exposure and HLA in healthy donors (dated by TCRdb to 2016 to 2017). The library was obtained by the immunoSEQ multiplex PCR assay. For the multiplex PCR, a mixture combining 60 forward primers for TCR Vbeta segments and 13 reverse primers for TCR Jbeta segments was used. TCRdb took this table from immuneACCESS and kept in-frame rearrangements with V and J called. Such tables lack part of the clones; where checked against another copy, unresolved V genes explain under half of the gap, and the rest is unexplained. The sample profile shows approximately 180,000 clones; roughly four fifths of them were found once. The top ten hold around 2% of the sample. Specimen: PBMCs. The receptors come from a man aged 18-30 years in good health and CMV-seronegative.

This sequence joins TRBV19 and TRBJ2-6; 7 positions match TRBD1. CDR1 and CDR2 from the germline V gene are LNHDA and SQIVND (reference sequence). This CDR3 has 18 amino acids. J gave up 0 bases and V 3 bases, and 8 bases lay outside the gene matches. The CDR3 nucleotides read TGTGCCAGTAGTATCCGGGACAGATCCTACTCTGGGGCCAACGTCCTGACTTTC. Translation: CASSIRDRSYSGANVLTF.

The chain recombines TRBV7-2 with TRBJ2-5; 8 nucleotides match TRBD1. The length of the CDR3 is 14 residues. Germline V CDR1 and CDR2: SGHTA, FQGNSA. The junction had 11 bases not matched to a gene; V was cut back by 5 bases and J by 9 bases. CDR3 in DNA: TGTGCCAGCAGCCTACGACAGGGGCGTCAAGCCCAGTACTTC. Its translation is CASSLRQGRQAQYF.

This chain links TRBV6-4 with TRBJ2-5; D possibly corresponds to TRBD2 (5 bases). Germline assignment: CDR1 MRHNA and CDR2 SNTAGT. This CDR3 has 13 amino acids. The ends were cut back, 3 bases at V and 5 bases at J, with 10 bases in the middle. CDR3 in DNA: TGTGCCAGCAGTGATGGGCCGGGGGAGACCCAGTACTTC. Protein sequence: CASSDGPGETQYF.

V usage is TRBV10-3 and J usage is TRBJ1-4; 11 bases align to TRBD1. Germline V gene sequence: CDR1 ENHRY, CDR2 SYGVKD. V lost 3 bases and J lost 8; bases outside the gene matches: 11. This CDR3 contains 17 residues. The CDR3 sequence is CAISETGSGTGGEKLFF. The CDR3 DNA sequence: TGTGCCATCAGTGAAACGGGGTCCGGGACAGGGGGGGAAAAACTGTTTTTT.

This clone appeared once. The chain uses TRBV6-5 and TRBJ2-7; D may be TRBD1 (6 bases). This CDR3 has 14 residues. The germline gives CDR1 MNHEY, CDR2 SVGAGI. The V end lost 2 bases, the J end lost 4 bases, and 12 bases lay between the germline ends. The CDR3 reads CASSYDRTGYEQYF. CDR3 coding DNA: TGTGCCAGCAGTTACGACAGGACCGGTTACGAGCAGTACTTC.

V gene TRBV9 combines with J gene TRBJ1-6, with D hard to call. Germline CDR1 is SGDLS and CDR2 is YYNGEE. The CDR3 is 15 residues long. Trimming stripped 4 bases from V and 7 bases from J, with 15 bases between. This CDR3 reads CASSFPGGSNSPLHF. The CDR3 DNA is TGTGCCAGCAGCTTCCCTGGAGGGAGCAATTCACCCCTCCACTTT. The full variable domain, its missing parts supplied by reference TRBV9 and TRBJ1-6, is DSGVTQTPKHLITATGQRVTLRCSPRSGDLSVYWYQQSLDQGLQFLIQYYNGEERAKGNILERFSAQQFPDLHSELNLSSLELGDSALYFCASSFPGGSNSPLHFGNGTRLTVT.

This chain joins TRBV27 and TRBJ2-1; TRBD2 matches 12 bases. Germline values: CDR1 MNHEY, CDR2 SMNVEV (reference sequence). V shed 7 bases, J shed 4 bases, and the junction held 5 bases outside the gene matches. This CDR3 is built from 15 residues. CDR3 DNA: TGTGCCAGCACGTCCGGGACTAGCGGGTACAATGAGCAGTTCTTC. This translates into CASTSGTSGYNEQFF.

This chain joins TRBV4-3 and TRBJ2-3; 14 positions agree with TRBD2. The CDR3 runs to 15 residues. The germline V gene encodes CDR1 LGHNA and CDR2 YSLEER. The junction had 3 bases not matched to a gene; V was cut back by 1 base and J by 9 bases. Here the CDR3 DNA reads TGCGCCAGCAGCCAAGGGGGACTAGCGGGGGTGACGCAGTATTTT. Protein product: CASSQGGLAGVTQYF.

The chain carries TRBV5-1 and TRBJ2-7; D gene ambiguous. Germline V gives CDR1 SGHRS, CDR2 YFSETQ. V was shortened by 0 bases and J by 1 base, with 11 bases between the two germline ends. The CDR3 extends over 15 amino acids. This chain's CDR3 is CASSLEPISSYEQYF. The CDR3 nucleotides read TGCGCCAGCAGCTTGGAGCCAATAAGTTCCTACGAGCAGTACTTC.

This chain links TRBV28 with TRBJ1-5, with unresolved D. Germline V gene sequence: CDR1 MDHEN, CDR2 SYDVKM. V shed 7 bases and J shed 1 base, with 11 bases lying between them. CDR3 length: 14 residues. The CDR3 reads CASTVQLSNQPQHF. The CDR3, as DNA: TGTGCCAGCACCGTACAGCTGAGCAATCAGCCCCAGCATTTT.

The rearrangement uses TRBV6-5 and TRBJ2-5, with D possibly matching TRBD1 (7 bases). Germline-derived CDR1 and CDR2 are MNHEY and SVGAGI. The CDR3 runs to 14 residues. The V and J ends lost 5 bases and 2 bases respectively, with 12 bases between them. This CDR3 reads CASSQAGGQETQYF. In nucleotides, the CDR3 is TGTGCCAGCAGTCAGGCAGGGGGGCAAGAGACCCAGTACTTC.

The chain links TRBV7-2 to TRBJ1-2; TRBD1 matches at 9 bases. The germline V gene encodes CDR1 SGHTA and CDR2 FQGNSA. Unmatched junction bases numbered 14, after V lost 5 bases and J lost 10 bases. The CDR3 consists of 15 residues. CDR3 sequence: CASSKGDREFELYTF. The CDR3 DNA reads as TGTGCCAGCAGCAAAGGGGACAGGGAATTTGAGCTCTACACCTTC.